Below, 10 T cell receptor beta chains from the same sample are listed, as sequenced in a study of cytomegalovirus exposure and HLA in healthy donors. Generated by immunoSEQ multiplex PCR, the TCRdb table keeps only in-frame clones and is missing some. Of roughly 120,000 clones in the sample, roughly nine tenths were seen once. Source material: PBMCs. Receptor source: a young woman in good health and CMV-seronegative.

This sequence joins TRBV5-6 and TRBJ2-1; 8 nucleotides line up with TRBD2. Trimming at V came to 1 base and at J to 7 bases, leaving 13 bases not matched to a gene. Germline V lookup: CDR1 SGHDT, CDR2 YYEEEE. The CDR3 totals 17 residues. This CDR3 is CASSLLSGGIDLNEQFF. The CDR3 coding sequence is TGTGCCAGCAGCTTGTTAAGCGGGGGTATTGATTTGAATGAGCAGTTCTTC.

The chain links TRBV28 to TRBJ2-7, with 11 nucleotides matching TRBD1. This CDR3 has 14 amino acids. Germline V gives CDR1 MDHEN, CDR2 SYDVKM. The V gene end was trimmed by 6 bases and the J gene end by 5 bases; junction bases not matched to a gene: 6. This chain's CDR3 is CASRDRGLNNEQYF. The CDR3 bases are TGTGCCAGCAGGGACAGGGGGCTGAACAACGAGCAGTACTTC.

The chain uses TRBV27 and TRBJ2-5; D is unresolved. The CDR3 is 12 residues long. V shed 2 bases and J shed 4 bases, with 5 bases lying between them. Germline CDR1 and CDR2: MNHEY and SMNVEV (reference sequence). The CDR3 spells CASSLNGETQYF. The CDR3 DNA follows: TGTGCCAGCAGTTTAAACGGAGAGACCCAGTACTTC.

The chain is built from TRBV27 and TRBJ2-2; TRBD2 is a possible D gene (5 bases). The germline V and J ends were trimmed by 6 bases and 3 bases, with 20 bases remaining between them. Germline-derived CDR1 and CDR2 are MNHEY and SMNVEV (reference sequence). The CDR3 totals 17 residues. As DNA, the CDR3 is TGTGCCAGCAGAAACCCACCGGGCCTAGCCGACACCGGGGAGCTGTTTTTT. It codes for CASRNPPGLADTGELFF.

The V call is TRBV4-1, the J call TRBJ2-1; D gene unclear. The CDR3 length is 12 residues. V lost 0 bases to trimming and J lost 13 bases, with 10 bases between them. Germline CDR1 MGHRA, CDR2 YSYEKL. CDR3 bases: TGCGCCAGCAGCCAAGATAGCTTGACCCAGTTCTTC. This sequence encodes CASSQDSLTQFF.

This rearrangement joins TRBV28 to TRBJ2-7; perhaps TRBD2 as D (6 bases). The germline gives CDR1 MDHEN, CDR2 SYDVKM. V shed 2 bases and J shed 2 bases, with 13 bases lying between them. The CDR3 runs 15 residues. CDR3 sequence: CASSLVGTLAYEQYF. For the CDR3, the DNA is TGTGCCAGCAGTTTAGTCGGGACTCTTGCCTACGAGCAGTACTTC.

CDR3 coding DNA: TGTGCCAGCAGCTCAAGCGGGGCTACGTCCTCCTACAATGAGCAGTTCTTC. Translated, it gives CASSSSGATSSYNEQFF. The genes are TRBV7-6 and TRBJ2-1, with 7 bases identical to TRBD2. V shed 4 bases and J 0 bases; nucleotides not matched to a gene: 9. This CDR3 has 17 amino acids. CDR1 is SGHVS, CDR2 FNYEAQ, per germline.

The rearrangement joins TRBV30 to TRBJ2-3, with TRBD1 matching 7 bases. This CDR3 is built from 13 residues. The germline gives CDR1 GTSNPN, CDR2 SVGIG (reference sequence). The CDR3 region has the DNA TGTGCTCTAAATGGACAGGCAGCAGATACGCAGTATTTT. It yields the protein CALNGQAADTQYF.

V is TRBV19 and J is TRBJ2-1; the match to TRBD1 covers 7 bases. The germline V gene encodes CDR1 LNHDA and CDR2 SQIVND (reference sequence). The V segment lost 5 bases and the J segment 10 bases; nucleotides outside the gene matches: 11. The CDR3 sequence is 14 residues long. CDR3 loop: CASSSLTGIGEQFF. CDR3 sequence (DNA): TGTGCCAGTAGTTCCCTGACAGGGATTGGGGAGCAGTTCTTC.

This clone has only one observation. The rearrangement links TRBV10-3 to TRBJ1-1, with D uncertain. The CDR3 is 14 amino acids. CDR1 is ENHRY and CDR2 is SYGVKD in the germline V gene. Deletions cut 3 bases from V and 0 bases from J, with 8 bases between. The CDR3 loop reads CAISESGMNTEAFF. For the CDR3, the DNA is TGTGCCATCAGTGAATCGGGGATGAACACTGAAGCTTTCTTT.